The clone carrying this T cell receptor (beta chain) showed up many times. Researchers took RNA transcripts and amplified TCR beta CDR3 regions from them. Second-round multiplex PCR followed a first-round RT-PCR using HTBI primers. TCRdb re-called the multiplex PCR reads through MiXCR, storing one row per CDR3 protein. The sample lists around 600,000 distinct CDR3 sequences; approximately 39% were seen once. CDR3 length equals 16 residues. Germline loops: CDR1 SGDLS, CDR2 YYNGEE. V was shortened by 0 bases and J by 1 base, with 14 bases between the two germline ends. The data were taken from a study of Graves' ophthalmopathy and Graves' hyperthyroidism.

The clonotype comes from an adult man with Graves' ophthalmopathy. The specimen sequenced was peripheral blood. The chain employs TRBV9 and TRBJ2-7, with D possibly matching TRBD2 (5 bases). The CDR3 DNA reads TGTGCCAGCAGCGTAGGAGCGGCCGACCCTTCCTACGAGCAGTACTTC. Translating it yields CASSVGAADPSYEQYF. Full variable domain (remainder filled in from reference TRBV9 and TRBJ2-7): DSGVTQTPKHLITATGQRVTLRCSPRSGDLSVYWYQQSLDQGLQFLIQYYNGEERAKGNILERFSAQQFPDLHSELNLSSLELGDSALYFCASSVGAADPSYEQYFGPGTRLTVT.